Sequencing of this T cell receptor (beta chain) was carried out in a study of OX40 agonist ivuxolimab in advanced cancers. Study overall: Given to patients was ivuxolimab, an agonistic anti-OX40 (CD134) antibody. Partial responses were achieved by three patients, of whom one had hepatocellular carcinoma and two had cutaneous melanoma.

For this clone: Its antigen remains unknown.

Study results and caveats: The CD4+ and CD8+ T cells in the blood had expanded clonally by week 6 at 0.1 to 3.0 mg/kg.

Method: immunoSEQ multiplex PCR; TCRdb's copy keeps in-frame clones and lacks some. The table has tens of thousands of clones, around 87% seen once. No patient had autoimmune disease or received systemic immunosuppression. This clonotype was sampled from an adult with an advanced solid tumor such as melanoma, head and neck, liver or kidney cancer. The sequencing used CD4+ or CD8+ T cells sorted from blood, collected in a trial of the OX40 agonist ivuxolimab.

CDR3 sequence reads: CASSLALEQFF. CDR3 coding DNA: TGTGCCAGCAGCTTAGCGCTAGAGCAGTTCTTC. This chain uses TRBV7-2 with TRBJ2-1, with no clear D. Germline CDR1 SGHTA, CDR2 FQGNSA. This CDR3 comprises 11 residues. Trimming took off 0 bases at V and 10 bases at J, with 4 bases between the two ends. Supplemented by reference TRBV7-2 and TRBJ2-1, the full variable domain reads GAGVSQSPSNKVTEKGKDVELRCDPISGHTALYWYRQSLGQGLEFLIYFQGNSAPDKSGLPSDRFSAERTGGSVSTLTIQRTQQEDSAVYLCASSLALEQFFGPGTRLTVL.